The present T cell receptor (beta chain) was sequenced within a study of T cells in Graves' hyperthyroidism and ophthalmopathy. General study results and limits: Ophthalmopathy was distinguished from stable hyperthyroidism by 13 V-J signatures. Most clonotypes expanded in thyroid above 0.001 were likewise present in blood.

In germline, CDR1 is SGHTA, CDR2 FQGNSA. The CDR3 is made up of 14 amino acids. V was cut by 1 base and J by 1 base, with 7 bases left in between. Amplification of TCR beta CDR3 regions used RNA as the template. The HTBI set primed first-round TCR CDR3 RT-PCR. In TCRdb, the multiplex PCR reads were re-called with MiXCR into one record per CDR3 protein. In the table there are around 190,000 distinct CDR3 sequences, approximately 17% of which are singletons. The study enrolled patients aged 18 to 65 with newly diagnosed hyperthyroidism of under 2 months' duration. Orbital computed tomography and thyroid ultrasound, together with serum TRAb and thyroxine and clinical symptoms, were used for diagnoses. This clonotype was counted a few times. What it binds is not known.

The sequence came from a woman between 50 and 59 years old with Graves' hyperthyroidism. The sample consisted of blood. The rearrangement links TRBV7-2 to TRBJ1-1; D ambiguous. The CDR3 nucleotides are TGTGCCAGCAGCTTAGGGTACAAGAACACTGAAGCTTTCTTT. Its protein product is CASSLGYKNTEAFF.